This T cell receptor beta chain was found in a study of T-cell reconstitution after alpha-beta-depleted transplantation in children. As regards this clonotype: Its matching antigen is unknown. The junction and the germline gene differ at one end; a read error may be behind it.

The TCRbeta library was prepared with unique molecular identifiers. TCRdb recomputed calls from the PCR reads with MiXCR, one row per CDR3 protein. The sample has some 300,000 distinct CDR3 sequences; 9.5% to 13% are singletons. Study-wide findings and caveats: A year had passed since transplant, and T-cell counts and diversity by then came mostly from newly produced T cells. There were some patients whose high TCRbeta diversity at day 60 came from surviving recipient T cells and thymic progenitors.

Germline-derived CDR1 and CDR2 are SEHNR and FQNEAQ (reference sequence). This CDR3 contains 13 residues. The V and J genes are TRBV7-9 and TRBJ2-7; tentatively, D is TRBD2 (7 bases). The sequencing used PBMCs, collected before TCRalphabeta/CD19-depleted stem cell transplant. The TCR was taken from a boy less than two years old with acute myeloid leukemia, due to receive a stem cell transplant. CDR3 region: CASSRRVLGGVSF. CDR3 bases: TGTGCCAGCAGCCGCCGGGTCCTAGGGGGGGTCTCCTTC.